This TCR beta chain came from a study of T cells in Graves' hyperthyroidism and ophthalmopathy (dated by TCRdb to between 2018 and 2021). About the investigation overall: Peripheral blood was sampled at the time of initial diagnosis, prior to any treatment. TCR Vbeta CDR3 sequencing of fewer than 150 peripheral blood samples (about 45 ophthalmopathy, about 75 hyperthyroidism and some 17 progressor patients) is reported in the paper. The roughly 94 discovery patients were randomly split 7:3 into training and test sets. TCR V-J signatures able to tell the groups apart were searched for in a discovery cohort of more than 90 patients, of whom over 40 had Graves' ophthalmopathy and about 60 had stable Graves' hyperthyroidism. An independent validation cohort of 18 to 20 hyperthyroidism patients and about 15 patients who later progressed to ophthalmopathy tested prospective prediction of ophthalmopathy. Once sampling was done, hyperthyroidism patients were given methimazole at a starting dose of 30 mg daily, whereas ophthalmopathy patients were given high-dose intravenous methylprednisolone. In addition, the study compared T-cell repertoires in thyroid tissue and in blood from five or six Graves' hyperthyroidism patients. Overall study results and their limits: No statistical method was used to set the sample size in advance, and investigators knew the group allocation. In validation, the model predicted progression to ophthalmopathy a median of about 6.8 months before onset, with about 64% sensitivity and almost 75% specificity. Most expanded thyroid clonotypes (frequency above 0.001) were also detected in blood, suggesting blood repertoires may reflect thyroid immune responses. Ophthalmopathy was separated from stable hyperthyroidism by a 13 V-J signature model, with roughly 88% sensitivity and just over 81% specificity obtained in cross-validation and 80%/75% obtained in testing.

As to this clonotype: The clone's antigen remains unknown. Qualities for individual bases were not recorded, and no much larger clone is one base off.

The TCR beta CDR3 regions were amplified from RNA transcripts. For the first round of RT-PCR on the TCR CDR3, the HTBI primer set was used together with the Qiagen OneStep RT-PCR kit. Libraries were constructed in a second round of multiplex PCR, after which size selection and purification were performed. The libraries were sequenced on an Illumina HiSeq2000 using paired-end 100 bp reads. In the original analysis: SOAPnuke was used to process the raw data, throwing out any read that contained adapters or uncalled bases, had a mean Phred below 15, or lacked an exact constant-primer or identifier match. High-quality paired reads were merged using COPE v1.2.5, and each unique nucleotide sequence was defined as a clonotype. MiTCR v1.1 was used to align the clonotypes against IMGT TRBV, TRBD and TRBJ reference segments. Analysis was restricted to V-J combinations with a frequency above 0.0001, which covered 99.2% of repertoires. The TCS score was defined as the ratio of F50 (clonal expansion) to E x V (chaos), calculated using BLOSUM62-based TCRdist between CDR3 peptides within each V-J. Welch's t-statistics and random forest reduced fewer than 600 V-J features to 13, which were used in a naive Bayes classifier (R e1071). TCRdb itself trimmed the public reads at Q25 with fastp, ran MiXCR and retained productive beta chains. One record per CDR3 amino acid sequence lists the most common genes and DNA. The V and J calls reflect TCRdb's pipeline rather than the authors' work. Present in this sample are more than 500,000 distinct CDR3 sequences, approximately 16% of which were seen just once. Jointly, the top ten make up 25% to 30% of the sample.

The CDR3 covers 14 residues, taking in both the cysteine and the phenylalanine. Only the CDR3 DNA stays, 42 bases, in frame from base 1. CDR1 ENHRY and CDR2 SYGVKD were looked up in the germline V gene. V is shortened by 6 bases, J by 9 bases, and the region joining them spans 18 bases. Ophthalmopathy patients had moderately to severely active disease, with a Clinical Activity Score of 3 or more, a NOSPECS grade of 4 or more, and a disease duration of less than 3 months. The study excluded patients with uncontrolled infections, other autoimmune diseases, pregnancy or lactation. Diagnoses were established on the basis of clinical symptoms, serum thyroxine and TRAb, thyroid ultrasound, and orbital computed tomography. Ficoll-Paque density gradient centrifugation was used to isolate PBMCs from approximately 10 ml of fresh peripheral blood. Total RNA was extracted using Trizol reagent, and RNA quality was assessed on an Agilent 2100 Bioanalyzer.

The receptor chain draws on TRBV10-3 and TRBJ2-1; no D segment can be confidently identified. The clonotype comes from a woman in her 30s with Graves' ophthalmopathy. Sequencing used blood. The CDR3 reads CAIRTPLGGSEQFF. The DNA sequence reads TGTGCCATCAGAACCCCCCTAGGCGGCAGTGAGCAGTTCTTC.